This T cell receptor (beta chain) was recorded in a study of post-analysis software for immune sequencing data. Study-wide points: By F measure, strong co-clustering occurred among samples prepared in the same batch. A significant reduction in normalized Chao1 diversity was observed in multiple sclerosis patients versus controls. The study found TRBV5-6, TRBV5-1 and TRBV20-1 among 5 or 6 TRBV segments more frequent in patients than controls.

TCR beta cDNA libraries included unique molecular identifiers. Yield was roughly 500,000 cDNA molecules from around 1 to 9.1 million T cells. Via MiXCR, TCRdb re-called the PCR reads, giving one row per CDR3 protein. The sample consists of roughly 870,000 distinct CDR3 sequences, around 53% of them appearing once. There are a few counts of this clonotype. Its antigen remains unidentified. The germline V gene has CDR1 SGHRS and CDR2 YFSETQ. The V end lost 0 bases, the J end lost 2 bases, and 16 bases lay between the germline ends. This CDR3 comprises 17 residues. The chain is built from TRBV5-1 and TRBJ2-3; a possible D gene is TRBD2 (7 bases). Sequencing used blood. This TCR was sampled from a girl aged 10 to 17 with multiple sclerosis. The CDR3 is CASSLVPSGDNTDTQYF. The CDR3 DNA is TGCGCCAGCAGCTTGGTTCCAAGCGGGGACAACACAGATACGCAGTATTTT.